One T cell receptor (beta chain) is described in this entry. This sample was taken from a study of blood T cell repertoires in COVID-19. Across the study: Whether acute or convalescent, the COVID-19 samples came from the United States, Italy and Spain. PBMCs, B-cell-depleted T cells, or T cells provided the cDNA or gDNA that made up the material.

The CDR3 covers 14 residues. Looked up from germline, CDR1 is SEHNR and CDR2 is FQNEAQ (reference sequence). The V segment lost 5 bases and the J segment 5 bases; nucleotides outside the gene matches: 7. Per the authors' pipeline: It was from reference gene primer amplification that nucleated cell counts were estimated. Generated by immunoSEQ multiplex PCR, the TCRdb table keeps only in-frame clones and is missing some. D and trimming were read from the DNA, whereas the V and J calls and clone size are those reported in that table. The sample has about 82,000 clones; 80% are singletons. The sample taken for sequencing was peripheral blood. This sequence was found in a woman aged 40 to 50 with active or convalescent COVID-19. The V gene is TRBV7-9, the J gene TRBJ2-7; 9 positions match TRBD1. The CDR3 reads CASSLDRGIDEQYF. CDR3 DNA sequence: TGTGCCAGCAGCCTAGACAGGGGGATTGACGAGCAGTACTTC.